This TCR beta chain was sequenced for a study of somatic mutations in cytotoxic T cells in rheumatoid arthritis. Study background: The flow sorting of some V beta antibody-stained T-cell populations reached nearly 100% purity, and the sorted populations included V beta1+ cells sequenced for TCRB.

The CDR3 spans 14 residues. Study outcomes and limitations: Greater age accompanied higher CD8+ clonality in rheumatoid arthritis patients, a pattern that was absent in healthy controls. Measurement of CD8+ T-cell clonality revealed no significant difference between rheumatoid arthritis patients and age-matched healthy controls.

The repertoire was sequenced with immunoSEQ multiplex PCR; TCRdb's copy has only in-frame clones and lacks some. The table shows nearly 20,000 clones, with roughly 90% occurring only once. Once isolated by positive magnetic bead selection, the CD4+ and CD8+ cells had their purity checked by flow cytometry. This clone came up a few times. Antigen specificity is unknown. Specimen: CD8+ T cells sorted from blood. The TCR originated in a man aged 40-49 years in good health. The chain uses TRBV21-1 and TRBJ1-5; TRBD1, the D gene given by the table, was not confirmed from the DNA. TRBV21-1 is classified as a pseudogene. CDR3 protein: CASSTDSSNQPQHF. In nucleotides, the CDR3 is TGTGCCAGCAGCACGGACAGTAGCAATCAGCCCCAGCATTTT.